Sequencing of this TCR beta chain was carried out in a study of cytomegalovirus exposure and HLA in healthy donors. PCR primers comprised 60 Vbeta and 13 Jbeta primers. Under the authors' procedure: A later analysis counted 80 million or so unique TCR beta chains, 10 million to 12 million shared. Sequencing used immunoSEQ multiplex PCR; TCRdb keeps in-frame clones, though not all of them. From that table come the V and J calls and clone size; the DNA was used to work out D and trimming. This table has around 200,000 clones, roughly four fifths appearing once. Trimming left V 6 bases short and J 0 bases short, with 15 bases between. The CDR3 is made up of 16 amino acids. Germline V gene lookup returns CDR1 ENHRY and CDR2 SYGVKD.

The specimen sequenced was PBMCs. The clonotype comes from a woman between 45 and 65 years old in good health and CMV-seropositive. The chain joins TRBV10-3 to TRBJ1-3; maybe TRBD1 (6 bases). CDR3 protein: CAISAGTTVSGNTIYF. In nucleotides, the CDR3 is TGTGCCATCAGCGCCGGGACAACGGTCTCTGGAAACACCATATATTTT.